The next 5 T cell receptor beta chains were all read from a single sample in a study of T cells in women clearing cervical HPV infection. This table comes from immunoSEQ multiplex PCR, and its TCRdb copy is limited to in-frame clones, with some not included. The table lists 40,000 to 55,000 clones. Sequencing used blood buffy coat. The receptor set was obtained from a woman aged 18 to 75 with a cervical HPV16 infection that either progressed to CIN3+ or cleared (not recorded which).

Remarks on this clone: The junction does not match germline at one end; this may be a read error. The read finishes 3 residues shy of the CDR3 end, and the germline J gene is used to complete it. This chain joins TRBV7-9 and TRBJ2-5, with 8 nucleotides matching TRBD1. This CDR3 spans 14 amino acids. Looked up from germline, CDR1 is SEHNR and CDR2 is FQNEAQ (reference sequence). CDR3 bases read: TGTACCAGCAGCCCGGGACAGGATCAAGAGACC. This encodes CTSSPGQDQET. The entire CDR3 protein reads CTSSPGQDQETQYF.

With regard to this clone: The read is 3 residues too short to cover the CDR3 end, so that end is filled in from the germline J gene. This chain links TRBV18 with TRBJ2-2; 7 nucleotides match TRBD2. CDR3 length: 13 residues. The V segment lost 6 bases and the J segment 6 bases; nucleotides outside the gene matches: 4. In germline, CDR1 is KGHSH, CDR2 LQKENI. CDR3 DNA, as far as it was read: TGTGCCAGCTCCCAGGCGGGGGCCGGGGAG. Translating it yields CASSQAGAGE. The CDR3 as a whole reads CASSQAGAGELFF.

About this clone: Sequencing ends 3 residues short of the CDR3 end; the germline J gene provides the rest. The rearrangement joins TRBV28 to TRBJ1-2; no clear D. The CDR3 is 14 amino acids. The ends were cut back, 8 bases at V and 4 bases at J, with 17 bases in the middle. CDR1 is MDHEN and CDR2 is SYDVKM in the germline V gene. The CDR3 DNA, read in part, is TGTGCCAGCCACGGGGAGAGAATTACCTATGGC. Translating gives CASHGERITYG. The complete CDR3 reads CASHGERITYGYTF.

With respect to this clone: The DNA ends 3 residues before the CDR3 does, and the rest of the CDR3 is filled in from the germline J gene. The chain links TRBV6-2 or TRBV6-3 to TRBJ2-5, with 8 bases aligning to TRBD1. This CDR3 is built from 16 residues. V lost 2 bases, J lost 1 base, and 6 bases stayed unmatched. In germline, CDR1 is MNHEY, CDR2 SVGEGT. CDR3: CASSYRVRGPQETQYF. The part of the CDR3 DNA that was read is TGTGCCAGCAGTTACAGGGTCAGGGGGCCCCAAGAGACC.

As for this clone: Read sequence stops 3 residues before the CDR3 end, and the germline J gene provides the missing end. The chain employs TRBV2 and TRBJ1-4; D not certain. CDR1 SNHLY and CDR2 FYNNEI come from the germline V gene. CDR3 length equals 15 residues. The part of the CDR3 DNA that was read is TGTGCCAGCAGTGATTTCCAGGCCTATAATTCACCA. Translating it yields CASSDFQAYNSP. The full CDR3 protein reads CASSDFQAYNSPLFF.